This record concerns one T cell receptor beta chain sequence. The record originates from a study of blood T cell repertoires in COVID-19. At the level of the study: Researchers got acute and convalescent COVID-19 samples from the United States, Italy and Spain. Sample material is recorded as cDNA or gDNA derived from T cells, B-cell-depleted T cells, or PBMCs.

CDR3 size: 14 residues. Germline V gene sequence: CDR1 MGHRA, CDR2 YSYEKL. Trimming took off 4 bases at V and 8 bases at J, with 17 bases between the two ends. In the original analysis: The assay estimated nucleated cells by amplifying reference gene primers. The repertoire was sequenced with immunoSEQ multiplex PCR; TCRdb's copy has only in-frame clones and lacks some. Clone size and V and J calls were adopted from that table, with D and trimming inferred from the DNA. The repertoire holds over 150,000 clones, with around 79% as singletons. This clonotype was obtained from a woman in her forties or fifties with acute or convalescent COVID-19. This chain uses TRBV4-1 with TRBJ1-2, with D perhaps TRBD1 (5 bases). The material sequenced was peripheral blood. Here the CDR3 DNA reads TGCGCCAGCAGCCCCCGAGGGACGGGGGAAGGCTACACCTTC. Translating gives CASSPRGTGEGYTF.